These 27 T cell receptor beta chains were sequenced from one sample in a study of T cells in Graves' hyperthyroidism and ophthalmopathy. Amplification targeted TCR beta CDR3 regions from RNA transcripts. The TCR CDR3 first-round RT-PCR relied on the HTBI primer set. TCRdb recomputed calls from the multiplex PCR reads with MiXCR, one row per CDR3 protein. The sample consists of about 400,000 distinct CDR3 sequences, roughly 15% of them appearing once. Sequencing input: blood. These receptors originate from a man between 18 and 29 years old with Graves' ophthalmopathy.

This clonotype was seen at least ten times. The chain carries TRBV11-2 and TRBJ2-5; tentatively, D is TRBD1 or TRBD2 (5 bases each). CDR1 and CDR2 (germline): SGHAT, FQNNGV. The CDR3 sequence is 14 residues long. Trimming took off 5 bases at V and 0 bases at J, with 10 bases between the two ends. In nucleotides, the CDR3 is TGTGCCAGCAGCCTCGGGACCAACCAAGAGACCCAGTACTTC. Its protein is CASSLGTNQETQYF.

The table lists this clonotype with many counts. This rearrangement joins TRBV20-1 to TRBJ2-7, with D possibly TRBD1 on 6 matching bases. V dropped 3 bases and J dropped 5 bases, with 8 bases sitting between them. The germline CDR1 and CDR2 sequences are DFQATT and SNEGSKA (reference sequence). The CDR3 runs to 11 residues. CDR3 residues: CSASQGNEQYF. In DNA form, the CDR3 reads TGCAGTGCTAGTCAGGGGAACGAGCAGTACTTC.

To note about this clonotype: Given a much more abundant clone one base away, this may be a read error. The V call is TRBV2, the J call TRBJ2-7; tentatively, D is TRBD2 (7 bases). The V end was cut by 7 bases, the J end by 2 bases, with 18 bases between. Germline V CDR1 and CDR2: SNHLY, FYNNEI. This CDR3 comprises 15 residues. CDR3 nucleotides: TGTGCCAGCATCGAGGGGGGGACACTTACCTACGAGCAGTACTTC. This encodes CASIEGGTLTYEQYF.

This clonotype was recorded many times. The chain links TRBV3-1 to TRBJ1-3; D is uncertain. Germline loops: CDR1 LGHDT, CDR2 YNNKEL (reference sequence). This CDR3 spans 13 amino acids. V gave up 4 bases and J gave up 0 bases, with 4 bases separating them. The CDR3 DNA is TGTGCCAGCAGCCTCCGCTCTGGAAACACCATATATTTT. Translation: CASSLRSGNTIYF.

A few counts support this clonotype. This chain links TRBV30 with TRBJ2-3; 7 bases match TRBD1. V lost 5 bases, J lost 0 bases, and 2 bases stayed unmatched. Germline V gene data show CDR1 as GTSNPN and CDR2 as SVGIG (reference sequence). The length of the CDR3 is 13 residues. The CDR3 DNA reads as TGTGCCTGGGGACAGGCTAGCACAGATACGCAGTATTTT. Protein: CAWGQASTDTQYF.

This clonotype was recorded a few times. This rearrangement joins TRBV10-3 to TRBJ1-4, with 7 bases that match TRBD1. V shed 2 bases, J shed 4 bases, and the junction held 4 bases outside the gene matches. This CDR3 region has 15 residues. The germline V gene encodes CDR1 ENHRY and CDR2 SYGVKD. CDR3 amino acids: CAISEGTASNEKLFF. CDR3 DNA sequence: TGTGCCATCAGTGAGGGGACAGCAAGTAATGAAAAACTGTTTTTT.

This clonotype has ten or more counts. The rearrangement joins TRBV7-3 to TRBJ2-7; D possibly corresponds to TRBD2 (6 bases). Germline-derived CDR1 and CDR2 are SGHTA and FQGTGA. V was trimmed by 8 bases and J by 3 bases, leaving 14 bases between them. The CDR3 loop spans 13 amino acids. The CDR3 is CASSRAGNYEQYF. CDR3 nucleotide sequence: TGTGCCAGCTCTCGTGCGGGGAACTACGAGCAGTACTTC.

This clonotype has ten or more counts. The chain has TRBV10-1 and TRBJ1-1, with 7 positions matching TRBD1. CDR3 size: 14 residues. Germline V CDR1 and CDR2: WNHNN, SYGVQD (reference sequence). V lost 3 bases and J lost 4; bases outside the gene matches: 5. In DNA, the CDR3 is TGCGCCAGCAGTGAAGACAGGGAAGTCACTGAAGCTTTCTTT. It specifies CASSEDREVTEAFF.

This clonotype appeared a few times. The chain has TRBV5-6 and TRBJ2-7; no reliable D call. CDR1 is SGHDT, CDR2 YYEEEE, per germline. Trimming took 4 bases from V and 3 from J, leaving 11 bases between them. The CDR3 loop spans 13 amino acids. The CDR3 region has the DNA TGTGCCAGCAGCCCAGTCGCACTCTACGAGCAGTACTTC. It specifies CASSPVALYEQYF.

This chain joins TRBV11-3 and TRBJ2-3, with TRBD1 matching over 8 bases. This CDR3 comprises 15 residues. Germline V gives CDR1 SGHNT, CDR2 YENEEA. Trimming took 1 base from V and 5 from J; bases not matched to a gene: 5. The DNA of the CDR3 is TGTGCCAGCAGCTTAGGACAGGGGTATAAAGATACGCAGTATTTT. Translated, it gives CASSLGQGYKDTQYF.

This clonotype was found many times. The rearrangement joins TRBV18 to TRBJ1-1; D not certain. Germline CDR1 reads KGHSH; CDR2 reads LQKENI. The V end was cut by 6 bases, the J end by 4 bases, with 12 bases between. The CDR3 is 13 residues long. The chain's CDR3 is CASSETRGTEAFF. In DNA, the CDR3 is TGTGCCAGCTCCGAGACGCGGGGCACTGAAGCTTTCTTT.

This clonotype was picked up many times. V usage is TRBV3-1 and J usage is TRBJ1-2; tentatively, D is TRBD1 (5 bases). This CDR3 comprises 14 residues. Trimming removed 0 bases from V and 4 bases from J, with 9 bases in between. Germline-derived CDR1 and CDR2 are LGHDT and YNNKEL (reference sequence). The CDR3: CASSQDRDGYGYTF. The DNA of the CDR3 is TGTGCCAGCAGCCAAGATAGGGACGGCTATGGCTACACCTTC.

This clonotype has only a few counts. The chain couples TRBV5-6 to TRBJ2-3, with TRBD2 identical over 7 bases. V trimming: 3 bases; J trimming: 0 bases; junction bases outside the gene matches: 10. The germline gives CDR1 SGHDT, CDR2 YYEEEE. The CDR3 sequence is 17 residues long. CDR3 sequence: CASSSSGAGISTDTQYF. Written as DNA, the CDR3 is TGTGCCAGCAGCTCCTCGGGAGCGGGGATCAGCACAGATACGCAGTATTTT.

This clonotype came up many times. V usage is TRBV4-2 and J usage is TRBJ2-7; 8 positions agree with TRBD1. Germline V lookup: CDR1 LGHNA, CDR2 YNFKEQ. V dropped 1 base and J dropped 4; count of bases not matched to a gene: 3. The CDR3 spans 14 residues. The CDR3 here is CASSQGQGQYEQYF. In DNA form, the CDR3 reads TGTGCCAGCAGCCAAGGACAGGGGCAGTACGAGCAGTACTTC.

Many counts were recorded for this clonotype. The chain employs TRBV11-2 and TRBJ2-3; TRBD1 agrees at 8 bases. With V trimmed by 1 base and J by 1 base, 1 base remained unmatched. Germline-derived CDR1 and CDR2 are SGHAT and FQNNGV. This CDR3 contains 15 residues. The CDR3 DNA reads as TGTGCCAGCAGCTTAGGGGGACAGGGCACAGATACGCAGTATTTT. Translating it yields CASSLGGQGTDTQYF.

This clonotype turned up a few times. The genes are TRBV6-4 and TRBJ2-3, with 8 bases that match TRBD2. The CDR3 totals 13 residues. CDR1 is MRHNA and CDR2 is SNTAGT in the germline V gene. V was clipped by 6 bases and J by 6 bases; unmatched bases: 5. CDR3 in DNA: TGTGCCAGCAGCCTGGGACTAGGGGATACGCAGTATTTT. Protein sequence: CASSLGLGDTQYF.

This clonotype was detected ten times or more. The chain couples TRBV2 to TRBJ1-2; the D gene is possibly TRBD1 (5 bases). The V end was cut by 3 bases, the J end by 8 bases, with 16 bases between. Germline CDR1 is SNHLY and CDR2 is FYNNEI. The CDR3 extends over 14 amino acids. The CDR3 protein is CASSEAPEGKGYTF. The CDR3 DNA reads TGTGCCAGCAGTGAGGCCCCCGAGGGGAAGGGCTACACCTTC.

This clonotype was picked up many times. The chain links TRBV6-1 to TRBJ2-6; D call uncertain. The V gene lost 4 bases and the J gene lost 0 bases, with 7 bases spanning the gap. The CDR3 extends over 15 amino acids. Germline CDR1 reads MNHNS; CDR2 reads SASEGT. CDR3 in amino acids: CASSGSVSGANVLTF. The CDR3 region has the DNA TGTGCCAGCAGTGGCAGCGTCTCTGGGGCCAACGTCCTGACTTTC.

Of note for this clonotype: A much larger clone differs from this one at a single base, so this may be a read error. The chain couples TRBV2 to TRBJ2-4, with TRBD2 identical over 14 bases. Germline CDR1 SNHLY, CDR2 FYNNEI. The CDR3 spans 17 residues. Here the CDR3 DNA reads TGTGCCAGCGGGACTAGCGGGGGCCACATAGCCAAAAACACTCAGTACTTC. Amino acid sequence: CASGTSGGHIAKNTQYF.

J is TRBJ2-3 and V is TRBV14, with D uncertain. With 0 bases removed from V and 2 bases from J, the gap between germline ends came to 15 bases. The V gene's germline CDR1 is SGHDN and CDR2 FVKESK. The CDR3 has 17 amino acids. The CDR3 sequence is CASSQEFPVFNTDTQYF. As DNA, the CDR3 is TGTGCCAGCAGCCAAGAATTCCCGGTATTCAACACAGATACGCAGTATTTT.

This clonotype was observed many times. As DNA, the CDR3 is TGTGCCACCAGTGACGCCGACAATCAGCCCCAGCATTTT. Translated, it gives CATSDADNQPQHF. The chain recombines TRBV24-1 with TRBJ1-5, with no clear D. The germline gives CDR1 KGHDR, CDR2 SFDVKD. The CDR3 has 13 residues. Trimming took off 4 bases at V and 3 bases at J, with 6 bases between the two ends.

This clonotype was seen many times. The chain carries TRBV7-6 and TRBJ2-7; D is tentatively TRBD1 or TRBD2 (6 bases each). The CDR3 contains 14 residues. Between the trimmed V and J ends, which lost 5 bases and 0 bases, there was a span of 11 bases. Germline CDR1 reads SGHVS; CDR2 reads FNYEAQ. Here the CDR3 DNA reads TGTGCCAGCAGCCAAGGGGGGAGCTCCTACGAGCAGTACTTC. Translated: CASSQGGSSYEQYF.

This clonotype has a count of ten or more. J is TRBJ1-1 and V is TRBV7-6, with D possibly matching TRBD1 (5 bases). The CDR3 is 16 amino acids. Germline values: CDR1 SGHVS, CDR2 FNYEAQ. V gave up 1 base and J gave up 0 bases, with 12 bases separating them. The CDR3 here is CASSLGTQFMNTEAFF. The CDR3 DNA reads as TGTGCCAGCAGCTTAGGGACACAATTTATGAACACTGAAGCTTTCTTT.

By share of the sample, this clonotype is medium-sized. The V call is TRBV7-8, the J call TRBJ2-1; 7 bases are shared with TRBD2. The V gene end was trimmed by 5 bases and the J gene end by 9 bases; junction bases not matched to a gene: 1. CDR3 length equals 11 residues. In germline, CDR1 is SGHVS, CDR2 FQNEAQ. As DNA, the CDR3 is TGTGCCAGCAGCACGGGGGGTGAGCAGTTCTTC. Protein product: CASSTGGEQFF.

Ten or more counts support this clonotype. The V call is TRBV7-3, the J call TRBJ2-1, with 10 nucleotides matching TRBD2. The CDR3 consists of 15 residues. CDR1 is SGHTA, CDR2 FQGTGA, per germline. Losses at the gene ends were 4 bases for V and 4 bases for J; bases not matched to a gene: 4. The CDR3 sequence: CASSSIAGGYNEQFF. In DNA form, the CDR3 reads TGTGCCAGCAGCTCTATAGCGGGAGGTTACAATGAGCAGTTCTTC.

The sample holds many counts of this clonotype. This chain connects TRBV20-1 to TRBJ1-4, with D perhaps TRBD1 (6 bases). CDR1 is DFQATT and CDR2 is SNEGSKA in the germline V gene (reference sequence). V was shortened by 6 bases and J by 2 bases, with 7 bases between the two germline ends. This CDR3 spans 12 amino acids. CDR3 loop: CSAGGTNEKLFF. The CDR3 nucleotides read TGCAGTGCAGGGGGGACTAATGAAAAACTGTTTTTT.

Many counts were recorded for this clonotype. The J gene is TRBJ2-7, the V gene TRBV10-3, with D maybe TRBD2 (7 bases). Trimming pared 7 bases from V and 0 bases from J, leaving 13 bases between. CDR1 ENHRY and CDR2 SYGVKD come from the germline V gene. This CDR3 spans 14 amino acids. CDR3 amino acids: CAINEGGSSYEQYF. The DNA for the CDR3 is TGTGCCATCAACGAGGGGGGGAGCTCCTACGAGCAGTACTTC.